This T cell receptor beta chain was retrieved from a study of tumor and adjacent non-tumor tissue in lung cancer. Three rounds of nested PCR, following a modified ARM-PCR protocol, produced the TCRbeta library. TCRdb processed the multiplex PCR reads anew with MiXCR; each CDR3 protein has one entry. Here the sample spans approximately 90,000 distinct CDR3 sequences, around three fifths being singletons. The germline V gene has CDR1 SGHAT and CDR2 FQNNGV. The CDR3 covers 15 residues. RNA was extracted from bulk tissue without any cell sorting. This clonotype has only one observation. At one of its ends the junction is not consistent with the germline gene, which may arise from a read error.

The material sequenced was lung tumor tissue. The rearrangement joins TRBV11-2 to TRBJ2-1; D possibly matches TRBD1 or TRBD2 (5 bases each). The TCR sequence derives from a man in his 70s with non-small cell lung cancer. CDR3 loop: CASSLAPTVYNERSF. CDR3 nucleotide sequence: TGTGCCAGCAGCTTAGCCCCGACAGTCTACAATGAGCGGTCCTTC.